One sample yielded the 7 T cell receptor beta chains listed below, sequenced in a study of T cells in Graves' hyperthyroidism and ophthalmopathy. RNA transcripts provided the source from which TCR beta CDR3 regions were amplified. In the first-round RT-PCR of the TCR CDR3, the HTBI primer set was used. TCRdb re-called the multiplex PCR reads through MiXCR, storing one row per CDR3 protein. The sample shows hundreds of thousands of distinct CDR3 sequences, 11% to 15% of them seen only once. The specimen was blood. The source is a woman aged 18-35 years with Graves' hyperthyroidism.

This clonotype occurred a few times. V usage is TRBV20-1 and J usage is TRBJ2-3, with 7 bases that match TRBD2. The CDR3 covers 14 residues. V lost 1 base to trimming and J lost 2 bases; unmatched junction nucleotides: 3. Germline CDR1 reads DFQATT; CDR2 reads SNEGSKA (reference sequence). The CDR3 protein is CSARGLADTDTQYF. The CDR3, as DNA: TGCAGTGCTAGAGGACTAGCCGACACAGATACGCAGTATTTT.

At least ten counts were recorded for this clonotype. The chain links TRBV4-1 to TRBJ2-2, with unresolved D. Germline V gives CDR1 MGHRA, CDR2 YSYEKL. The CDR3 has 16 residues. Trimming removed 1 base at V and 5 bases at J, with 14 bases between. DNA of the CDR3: TGCGCCAGCAGCCAAGCCCCAAGAGGTCGGACCGGGGAGCTGTTTTTT. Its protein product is CASSQAPRGRTGELFF.

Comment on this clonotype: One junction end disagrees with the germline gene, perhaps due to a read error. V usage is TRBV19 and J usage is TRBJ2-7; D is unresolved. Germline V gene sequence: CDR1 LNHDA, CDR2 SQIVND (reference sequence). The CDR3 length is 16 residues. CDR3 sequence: CASSTSGQWGSYEQYF. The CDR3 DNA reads TGCGCCAGTAGTACCTCCGGTCAGTGGGGCTCCTACGAGCAGTACTTC.

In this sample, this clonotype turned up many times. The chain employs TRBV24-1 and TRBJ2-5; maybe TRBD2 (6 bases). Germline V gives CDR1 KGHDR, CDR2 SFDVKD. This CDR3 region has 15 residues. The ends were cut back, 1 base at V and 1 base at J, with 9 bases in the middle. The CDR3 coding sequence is TGTGCCACCAGTGATTTCGGGGGAACCCAAGAGACCCAGTACTTC. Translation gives CATSDFGGTQETQYF.

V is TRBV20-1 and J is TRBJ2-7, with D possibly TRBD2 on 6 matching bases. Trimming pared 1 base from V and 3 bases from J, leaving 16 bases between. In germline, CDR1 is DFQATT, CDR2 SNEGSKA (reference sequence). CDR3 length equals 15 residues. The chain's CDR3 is CSARGLRDSVYEQYF. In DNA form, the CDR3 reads TGCAGTGCTAGAGGTCTCCGGGACTCTGTCTACGAGCAGTACTTC.

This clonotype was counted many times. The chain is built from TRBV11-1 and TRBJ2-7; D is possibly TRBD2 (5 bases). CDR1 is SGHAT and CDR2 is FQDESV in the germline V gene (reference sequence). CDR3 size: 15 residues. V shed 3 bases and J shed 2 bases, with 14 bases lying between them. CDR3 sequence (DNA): TGTGCCAGCAGCTTGCTCCTGGGGAGCGCCTACGAGCAGTACTTC. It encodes CASSLLLGSAYEQYF. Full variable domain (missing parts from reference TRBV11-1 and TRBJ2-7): EAEVAQSPRYKITEKSQAVAFWCDPISGHATLYWYRQILGQGPELLVQFQDESVVDDSQLPKDRFSAERLKGVDSTLKIQPAELGDSAMYLCASSLLLGSAYEQYFGPGTRLTVT.

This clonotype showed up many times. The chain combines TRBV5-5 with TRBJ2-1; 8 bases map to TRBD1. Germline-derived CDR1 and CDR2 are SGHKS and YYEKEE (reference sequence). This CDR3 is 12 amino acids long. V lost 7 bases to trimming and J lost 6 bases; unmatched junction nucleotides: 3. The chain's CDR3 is CASGQGGNEQFF. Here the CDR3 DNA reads TGTGCCAGCGGACAGGGCGGCAATGAGCAGTTCTTC.